One T cell receptor (beta chain) is described in this entry. Its antigen is currently unknown. An end of the junction does not agree with germline; a read error may underlie this. In TCRdb, the 5' RACE reads were re-called with MiXCR into one record per CDR3 protein. Of 250,000 to 400,000 distinct CDR3 sequences listed, roughly 11% are singletons. The sample belongs to a study of CD8 T cells in ankylosing spondylitis. Study results and limitations: A TCR beta motif of about 8 highly homologous variants seemed to mark ankylosing spondylitis blood. Matched ankylosing spondylitis synovial fluid reportedly contained a significantly enriched population of disease-linked clones.

This CDR3 comprises 14 residues. From germline, CDR1 is SGHVS and CDR2 FQNEAQ. The sequence came from a female donor with ankylosing spondylitis or in good health (not recorded which). The rearrangement links TRBV7-8 to TRBJ2-3; possibly TRBD1 or TRBD2 for D (6 bases each). Sequenced material: blood, either unsorted or a sorted T cell fraction (not recorded which). The CDR3 loop is CTSWGALGTDTQYF. In nucleotides, the CDR3 is TGCACCAGCTGGGGGGCCCTCGGCACAGATACGCAGTATTTT.